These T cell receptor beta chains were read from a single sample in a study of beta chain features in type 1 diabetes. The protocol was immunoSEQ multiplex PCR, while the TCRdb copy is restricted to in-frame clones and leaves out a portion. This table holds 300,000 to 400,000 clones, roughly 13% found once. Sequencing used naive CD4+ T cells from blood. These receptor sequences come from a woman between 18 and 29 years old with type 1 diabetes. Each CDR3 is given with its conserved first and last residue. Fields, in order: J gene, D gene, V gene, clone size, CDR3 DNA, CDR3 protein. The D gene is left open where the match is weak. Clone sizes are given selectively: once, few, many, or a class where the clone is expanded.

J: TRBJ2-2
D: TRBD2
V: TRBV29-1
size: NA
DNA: TGCAGCGTGAGAGCGGGAGGGCCGCGGACCGGGGAGCTGTTTTTT
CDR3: CSVRAGGPRTGELFF

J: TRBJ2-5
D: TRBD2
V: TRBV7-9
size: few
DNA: TGTGCCAGCAGCTTAACCAGCGGGAGCCAAGAGACCCAGTACTTC
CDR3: CASSLTSGSQETQYF

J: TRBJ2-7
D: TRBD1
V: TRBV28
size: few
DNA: TGTGCCAGCAGTCTAGGACAGGTTTCTGGCGAGCAGTACTTC
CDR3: CASSLGQVSGEQYF

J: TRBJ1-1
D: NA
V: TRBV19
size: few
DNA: TGTGCCAGTAGTTTGCGTATGAACACTGAAGCTTTCTTT
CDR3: CASSLRMNTEAFF

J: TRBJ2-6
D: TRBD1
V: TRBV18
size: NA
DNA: TGTGCCAGCTCACCAACGACAGGGGCTGGGGCCAACGTCCTGACTTTC
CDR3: CASSPTTGAGANVLTF

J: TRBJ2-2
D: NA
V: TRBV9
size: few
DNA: TGTGCCAGCAGTATCGACACCGGGGAGCTGTTTTTT
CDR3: CASSIDTGELFF

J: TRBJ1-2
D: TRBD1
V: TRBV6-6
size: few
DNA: TGTGCCAGCAGCCGCACCGACAGGGTCAACTATGGCTACACCTTC
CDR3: CASSRTDRVNYGYTF

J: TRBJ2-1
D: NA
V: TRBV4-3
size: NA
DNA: TGCGCCAGCAGCCAGCGGGTTAGCGGCCCCTACAATGAGCAGTTCTTC
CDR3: CASSQRVSGPYNEQFF

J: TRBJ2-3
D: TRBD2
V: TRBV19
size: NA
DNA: TGTGCCAGTAGCCGAGGACTAGAGACAGATACGCAGTATTTT
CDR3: CASSRGLETDTQYF

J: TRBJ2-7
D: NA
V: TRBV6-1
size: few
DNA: TGTGCCAGCAGTGTCCGCATTAGCTACGAGCAGTACTTC
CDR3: CASSVRISYEQYF

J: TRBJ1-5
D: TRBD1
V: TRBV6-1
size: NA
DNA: TGTGCCAGCAGTGCCGGGTGGGGACAGGGTAATCAGCCCCAGCATTTT
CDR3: CASSAGWGQGNQPQHF

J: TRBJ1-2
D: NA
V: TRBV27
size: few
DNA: TGTGCCAGCAGTTTAAGCCGCGGAGCGTATGGCTACACCTTC
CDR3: CASSLSRGAYGYTF

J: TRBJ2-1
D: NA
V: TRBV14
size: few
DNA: TGTGCCAGCAGCCAAGATTTGACAGGAGCTGGCGATGAGCAGTTCTTC
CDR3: CASSQDLTGAGDEQFF

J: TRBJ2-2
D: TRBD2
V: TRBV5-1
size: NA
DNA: TGCGCCAGCAGCTTGACCCTAGCGGGAGACACCGGGGAGCTGTTTTTT
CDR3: CASSLTLAGDTGELFF

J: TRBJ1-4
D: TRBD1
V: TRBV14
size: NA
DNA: TGTGCCAGCAGCTACCTGGACAGGTTTAATGAAAAACTGTTTTTT
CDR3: CASSYLDRFNEKLFF

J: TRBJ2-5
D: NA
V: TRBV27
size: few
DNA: TGTGCCAGCAGTTTACGGGGAGTGGAGACCCAGTACTTC
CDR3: CASSLRGVETQYF

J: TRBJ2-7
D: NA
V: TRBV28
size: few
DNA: TGTGCCAGCAGTTATGAGCGGAAACCCTCCTACGAGCAGTACTTC
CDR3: CASSYERKPSYEQYF

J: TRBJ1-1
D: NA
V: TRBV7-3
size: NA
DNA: TGTGCCAGCAGCGTAGGACACGCGAACACTGAAGCTTTCTTT
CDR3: CASSVGHANTEAFF

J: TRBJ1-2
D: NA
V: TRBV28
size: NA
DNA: TGTGCCAGCAGTTTACCGGGACACCCTAACTATGGCTACACCTTC
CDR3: CASSLPGHPNYGYTF

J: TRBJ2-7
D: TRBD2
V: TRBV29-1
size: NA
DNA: TGCACAGGCGGGGGGCCGGGGAACGAGCAGTACTTC
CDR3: CTGGGPGNEQYF

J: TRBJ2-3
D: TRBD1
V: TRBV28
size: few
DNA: TGTGCCAGCAGACCAGGGGGCGGCAGATCTGGCACAGATACGCAGTATTTT
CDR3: CASRPGGGRSGTDTQYF

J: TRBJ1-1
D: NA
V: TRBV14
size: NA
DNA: TGTGCCAGCAGCCCTACCCAATACACTGAAGCTTTCTTT
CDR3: CASSPTQYTEAFF

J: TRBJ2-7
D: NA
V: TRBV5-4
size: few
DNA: TGTGCCAGCAGCAGGCTTCAGGGGTTACCCTACGAGCAGTACTTC
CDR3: CASSRLQGLPYEQYF

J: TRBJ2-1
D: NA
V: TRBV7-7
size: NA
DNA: TGTGCCAGCAGCTCAGGACTGGTTAGGGATGAGCAGTTCTTC
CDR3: CASSSGLVRDEQFF

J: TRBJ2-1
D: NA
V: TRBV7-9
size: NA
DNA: TGTGCCAGCAGCCCCATATTGGGCGGGGTCTCCTACAATGAGCAGTTCTTC
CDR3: CASSPILGGVSYNEQFF

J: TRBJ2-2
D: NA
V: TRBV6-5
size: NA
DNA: TGTGCCAGCAGTTACCTTGGGGGGAGGCAGACCGGGGAGCTGTTTTTT
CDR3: CASSYLGGRQTGELFF